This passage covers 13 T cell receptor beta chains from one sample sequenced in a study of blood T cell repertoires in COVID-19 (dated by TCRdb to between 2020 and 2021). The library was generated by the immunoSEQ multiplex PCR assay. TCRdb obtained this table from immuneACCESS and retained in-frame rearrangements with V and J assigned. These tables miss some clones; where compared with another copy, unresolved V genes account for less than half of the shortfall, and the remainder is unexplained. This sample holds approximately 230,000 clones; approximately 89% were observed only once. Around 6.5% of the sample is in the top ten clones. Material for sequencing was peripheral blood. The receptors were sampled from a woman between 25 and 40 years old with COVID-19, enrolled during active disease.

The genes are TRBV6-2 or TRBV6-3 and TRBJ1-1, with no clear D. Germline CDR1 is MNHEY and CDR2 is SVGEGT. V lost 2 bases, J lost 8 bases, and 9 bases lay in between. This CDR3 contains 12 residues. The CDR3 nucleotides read TGTGCCAGCAGTTACGGGCGAACGGAAGCTTTCTTT. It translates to CASSYGRTEAFF.

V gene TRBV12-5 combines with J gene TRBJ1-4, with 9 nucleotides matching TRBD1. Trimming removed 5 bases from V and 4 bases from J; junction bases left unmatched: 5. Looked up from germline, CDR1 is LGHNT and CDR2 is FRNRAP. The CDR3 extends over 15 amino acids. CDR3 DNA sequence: TGTGCTAGTGGTCCGATGGACAGGGGTAATGAAAAACTGTTTTTT. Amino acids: CASGPMDRGNEKLFF. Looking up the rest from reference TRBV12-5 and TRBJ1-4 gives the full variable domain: DARVTQTPRHKVTEMGQEVTMRCQPILGHNTVFWYRQTMMQGLELLAYFRNRAPLDDSGMPKDRFSAEMPDATLATLKIQPSEPRDSAVYFCASGPMDRGNEKLFFGSGTQLSVL.

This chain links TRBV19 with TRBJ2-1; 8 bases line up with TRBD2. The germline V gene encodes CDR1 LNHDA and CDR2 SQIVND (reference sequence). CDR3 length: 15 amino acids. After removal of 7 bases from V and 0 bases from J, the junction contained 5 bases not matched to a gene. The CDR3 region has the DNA TGTGCCAGTAACCCGGGAGGGAGCTCCTACAATGAGCAGTTCTTC. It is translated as CASNPGGSSYNEQFF.

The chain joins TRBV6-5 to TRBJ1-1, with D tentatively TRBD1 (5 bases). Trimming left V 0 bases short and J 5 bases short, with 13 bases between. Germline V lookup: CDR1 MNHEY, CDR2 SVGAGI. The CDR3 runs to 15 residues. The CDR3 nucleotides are TGTGCCAGCAGTTACTCGCCGCAGGGTAAAACTGAAGCTTTCTTT. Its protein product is CASSYSPQGKTEAFF.

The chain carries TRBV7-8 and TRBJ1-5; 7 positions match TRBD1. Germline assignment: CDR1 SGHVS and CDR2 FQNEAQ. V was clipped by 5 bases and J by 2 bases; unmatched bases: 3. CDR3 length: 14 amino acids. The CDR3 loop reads CASSQGGGNQPQHF. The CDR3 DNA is TGTGCCAGCAGCCAGGGGGGGGGCAATCAGCCCCAGCATTTT.

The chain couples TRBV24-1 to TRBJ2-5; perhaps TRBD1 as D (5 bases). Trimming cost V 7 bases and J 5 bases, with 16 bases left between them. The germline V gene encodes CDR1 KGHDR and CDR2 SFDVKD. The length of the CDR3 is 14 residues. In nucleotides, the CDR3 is TGTGCCACCAGCCCCGGACGGGCAGGGGAGACCCAGTACTTC. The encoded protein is CATSPGRAGETQYF.

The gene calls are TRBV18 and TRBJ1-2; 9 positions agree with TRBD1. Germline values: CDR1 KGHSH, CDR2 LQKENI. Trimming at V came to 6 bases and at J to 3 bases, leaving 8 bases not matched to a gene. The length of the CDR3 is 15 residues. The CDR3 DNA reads TGTGCCAGCTCCCCAGGGACAGGGAGCGACTATGGCTACACCTTC. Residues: CASSPGTGSDYGYTF.

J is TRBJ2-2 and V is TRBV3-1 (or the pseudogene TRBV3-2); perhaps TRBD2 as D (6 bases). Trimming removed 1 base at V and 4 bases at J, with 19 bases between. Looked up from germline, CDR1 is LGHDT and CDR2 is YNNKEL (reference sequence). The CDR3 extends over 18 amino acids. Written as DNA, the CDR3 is TGTGCCAGCAGCCAAGTCCCCCGGGGACTCCGGCTCACCGGGGAGCTGTTTTTT. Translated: CASSQVPRGLRLTGELFF.

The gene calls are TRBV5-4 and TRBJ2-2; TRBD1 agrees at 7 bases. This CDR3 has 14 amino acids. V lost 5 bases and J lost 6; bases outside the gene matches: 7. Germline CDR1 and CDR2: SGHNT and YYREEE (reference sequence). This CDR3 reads CASSSGTVPGELFF. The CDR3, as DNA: TGTGCCAGCAGTTCCGGGACAGTTCCCGGGGAGCTGTTTTTT.

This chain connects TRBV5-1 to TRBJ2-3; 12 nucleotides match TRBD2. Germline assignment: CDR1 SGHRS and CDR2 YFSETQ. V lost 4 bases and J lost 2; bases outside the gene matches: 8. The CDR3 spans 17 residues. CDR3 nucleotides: TGCGCCAGCAGCCTAAGACTAGCGGGGGACTCCACAGATACGCAGTATTTT. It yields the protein CASSLRLAGDSTDTQYF.

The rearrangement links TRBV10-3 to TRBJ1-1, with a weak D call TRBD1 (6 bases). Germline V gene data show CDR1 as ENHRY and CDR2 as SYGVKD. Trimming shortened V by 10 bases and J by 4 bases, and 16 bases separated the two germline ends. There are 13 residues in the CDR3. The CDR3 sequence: CATQQGLGTEAFF. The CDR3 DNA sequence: TGTGCCACCCAACAGGGATTGGGCACTGAAGCTTTCTTT.

The CDR3 DNA is TGTGCCAGCAGCCGCGTTCGACTAGCGAGTTCCTACAATGAGCAGTTCTTC. It is translated as CASSRVRLASSYNEQFF. The chain joins TRBV2 to TRBJ2-1; TRBD2 matches at 8 bases. Germline trimming cut 6 bases from V and 1 base from J; bases unmatched to any gene: 11. This CDR3 is built from 17 residues. The germline CDR1 and CDR2 sequences are SNHLY and FYNNEI.

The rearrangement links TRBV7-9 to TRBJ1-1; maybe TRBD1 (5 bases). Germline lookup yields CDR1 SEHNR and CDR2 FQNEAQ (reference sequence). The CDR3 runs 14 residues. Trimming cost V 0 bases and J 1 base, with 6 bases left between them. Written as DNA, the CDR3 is TGTGCCAGCAGCTTAGCCGGGGGGAACACTGAAGCTTTCTTT. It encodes CASSLAGGNTEAFF. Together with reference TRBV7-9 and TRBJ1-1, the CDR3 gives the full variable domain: DTGVSQNPRHKITKRGQNVTFRCDPISEHNRLYWYRQTLGQGPEFLTYFQNEAQLEKSRLLSDRFSAERPKGSFSTLEIQRTEQGDSAMYLCASSLAGGNTEAFFGQGTRLTVV.